This T cell receptor (beta chain) was identified during a study of blood T cell repertoires in COVID-19. Study-wide context: Spain, Italy and the United States supplied samples that represented acute and convalescent COVID-19. Nucleic acid was either cDNA or gDNA, and it came from T cells, B-cell-depleted T cells, or PBMCs.

Trimming cost V 3 bases and J 4 bases, with 15 bases left between them. Germline CDR1 reads KGHSH; CDR2 reads LQKENI. CDR3 length: 15 amino acids. In the source study's methods: Scientists estimated how many nucleated cells there were by amplifying reference gene primers. The table came from immunoSEQ multiplex PCR; TCRdb's copy has only in-frame clones and leaves some out. From that table come the V and J calls and clone size; the DNA was used to work out D and trimming. The table has 300,000 to 350,000 clones, about 90% seen once; the top ten hold more than 3%. V usage is TRBV18 and J usage is TRBJ1-1, with D unclear. This TCR derives from a woman in her late teens or twenties who had recovered from COVID-19. Sequencing used peripheral blood. CDR3 sequence reads: CASSPYEGVTTEAFF. CDR3 nucleotides: TGTGCCAGCTCACCCTATGAGGGTGTGACCACTGAAGCTTTCTTT. The whole variable domain, filled in from reference TRBV18 and TRBJ1-1, reads NAGVMQNPRHLVRRRGQEARLRCSPMKGHSHVYWYRQLPEEGLKFMVYLQKENIIDESGMPKERFSAEFPKEGPSILRIQQVVRGDSAAYFCASSPYEGVTTEAFFGQGTRLTVV.